The 7 T cell receptor beta chains given below trace back to one sample, sequenced in a study of T-cell memory formation after mild COVID-19. TCRdb itself ran the 5' RACE reads through MiXCR, one entry per CDR3 protein. The data show 110,000 to 150,000 distinct CDR3 sequences, around 27% seen once. The sample was PBMCs or a T cell subset sorted from them (not recorded which). The source is an adult woman who had mild COVID-19 (a few samples of this study predate the infection). Cell type and time point are not known.

The table lists this clonotype with a few counts. This chain uses TRBV29-1 with TRBJ2-7, with TRBD2 matching over 7 bases. The germline CDR1 and CDR2 sequences are SQVTM and ANQGSEA. The CDR3 totals 12 residues. J gave up 6 bases and V 1 base, and 3 bases lay outside the gene matches. CDR3 DNA: TGCAGCGTTGAAGGAACTAGCGCCGAGCAGTACTTC. Translating gives CSVEGTSAEQYF.

A few counts support this clonotype. The rearrangement uses TRBV27 and TRBJ2-7, with 8 bases fitting TRBD2. The CDR3 contains 17 residues. V lost 5 bases to trimming and J lost 0 bases; unmatched junction nucleotides: 12. Germline loops: CDR1 MNHEY, CDR2 SMNVEV (reference sequence). The chain's CDR3 is CASSVRAAREVSYEQYF. As DNA, the CDR3 is TGTGCCAGCAGTGTACGCGCAGCGCGGGAGGTCTCCTACGAGCAGTACTTC.

The chain recombines TRBV24-1 with TRBJ2-5; D remains unclear. The V gene's germline CDR1 is KGHDR and CDR2 SFDVKD. This CDR3 comprises 14 residues. The V and J ends lost 5 bases and 6 bases respectively, with 15 bases between them. The CDR3 nucleotides are TGTGCCACCAGTGCCCCCTCGGACGTCCAGACCCAGTACTTC. Amino acids: CATSAPSDVQTQYF.

At least ten counts were recorded for this clonotype. CDR3 nucleotides: TGTGCCAGCAGCGATACCGCAGGGCCCTCCTACAATGAGCAGTTCTTC. It encodes CASSDTAGPSYNEQFF. The chain couples TRBV5-5 to TRBJ2-1; perhaps TRBD1 as D (5 bases). V was pared by 4 bases and J by 0 bases, with 14 bases between. In germline, CDR1 is SGHKS, CDR2 YYEKEE (reference sequence). The CDR3 totals 16 residues.

This clonotype was recorded a few times. The rearrangement uses TRBV29-1 and TRBJ2-7, with a weak D call TRBD1 (6 bases). The V gene's germline CDR1 is SQVTM and CDR2 ANQGSEA. The V and J ends lost 2 bases and 2 bases respectively, with 16 bases between them. CDR3 length: 15 amino acids. The CDR3 loop is CSVERPGDATYEQYF. For the CDR3, the DNA is TGCAGCGTTGAACGTCCAGGGGACGCAACCTACGAGCAGTACTTC.

A few counts support this clonotype. The chain uses TRBV7-2 and TRBJ1-1; D gene uncertain. Trimming pared 6 bases from V and 0 bases from J, leaving 11 bases between. CDR1 and CDR2 (germline): SGHTA, FQGNSA. The CDR3 loop spans 14 amino acids. The chain's CDR3 is CASSTTVVNTEAFF. CDR3 nucleotide sequence: TGTGCCAGCAGTACGACCGTTGTGAACACTGAAGCTTTCTTT. Full variable domain (missing parts from reference TRBV7-2 and TRBJ1-1): GAGVSQSPSNKVTEKGKDVELRCDPISGHTALYWYRQSLGQGLEFLIYFQGNSAPDKSGLPSDRFSAERTGGSVSTLTIQRTQQEDSAVYLCASSTTVVNTEAFFGQGTRLTVV.

This clonotype was counted only a few times. J is TRBJ2-1 and V is TRBV29-1, with 7 bases aligning to TRBD2. The CDR3 has 16 amino acids. V trimming: 6 bases; J trimming: 5 bases; junction bases outside the gene matches: 16. The germline CDR1 and CDR2 sequences are SQVTM and ANQGSEA. The CDR3 sequence: CSVELATLSVNNEQFF. CDR3 nucleotides: TGCAGCGTGGAACTAGCGACCCTTTCCGTTAACAATGAGCAGTTCTTC.